A single TCR beta chain is shown here with its context. Generated by immunoSEQ multiplex PCR, the TCRdb table keeps only in-frame clones and is missing some. The sample carries about 50,000 clones, roughly 96% recorded once. This entry is derived from a study of control samples from healthy donors and cancer patients. V lost 3 bases, J lost 6 bases, and 14 bases lay in between. The CDR3 length is 14 residues. CDR1 and CDR2 from the germline V gene are LNHDA and SQIVND (reference sequence). The chain carries TRBV19 and TRBJ1-1; D unresolved. The sample consisted of blood. The TCR was taken from a woman between 25 and 40 years old in good health. CDR3 region: CASSMWTGGPEAFF. CDR3 DNA: TGTGCCAGTAGTATGTGGACCGGAGGCCCTGAAGCTTTCTTT.